A selection of T cell receptor beta chains follows, all from one sample in a study of T cell responses to AZD1222 COVID-19 vaccine. Libraries were prepared by immunoSEQ multiplex PCR; TCRdb keeps only in-frame clonotypes and omits some of them. The sample shows roughly 150,000 clones, approximately 90% of them seen only once. The material sequenced was peripheral blood, taken on day 0 of AZD1222 vaccination. The receptors originated from an adult in good health. The CDR3 runs from the conserved cysteine through the conserved F or W. A D gene is named only where the DNA matches it firmly. Size values are once, few and many counts, or a class for expanded clones, and some rows have none.

d_gene	v_gene	j_gene	abundance	CDR3nt	CDR3aa
-	TRBV19	TRBJ2-7	-	TGTGCCAGTAGTGACCCCGGGGTTTACGAGCAGTACTTC	CASSDPGVYEQYF
-	TRBV6-6	TRBJ1-2	-	TGTGCCAGCACCCACCGGGGGCATGGCTACACCTTC	CASTHRGHGYTF
-	TRBV11-3	TRBJ2-1	-	TGTGCCAGCAGCTTAGTTTCAGGGTCCAATGAGCAGTTCTTC	CASSLVSGSNEQFF
TRBD1	TRBV11-3	TRBJ1-1	-	TGTGCCAGCAGCCAACAGGGGGCTTTGAACACTGAAGCTTTCTTT	CASSQQGALNTEAFF
-	TRBV14	TRBJ1-1	-	TGTGCCAGCAGCCAGGGAGTCGGCACTGAAGCTTTCTTT	CASSQGVGTEAFF
-	TRBV21-1	TRBJ1-2	-	TGTGCCAGCAGCAAAGGACCTCAAACTTTTCTAAGCTACACCTTC	CASSKGPQTFLSYTF
-	TRBV5-8	TRBJ1-4	-	TGTGCCAGCAGCTTGGGATCGGGAGCTAATGAAAAACTGTTTTTT	CASSLGSGANEKLFF
-	TRBV6-6	TRBJ2-1	-	TGTGCCAGCTGGGACCTCGTAAATGAGCAGTTCTTC	CASWDLVNEQFF
-	TRBV5-1	TRBJ2-1	-	TGCGCCAGCAGCTTGGATGGGCAGGGCAATGAGCAGTTCTTC	CASSLDGQGNEQFF
-	TRBV3-1/TRBV3-2	TRBJ1-2	once	TGTGCCAGCAGCCAGGGAGGGGCTGGCTACACCTTC	CASSQGGAGYTF
-	TRBV27	TRBJ2-1	-	TGTGCCAGCAGGCGGCAAAATGAGCAGTTCTTC	CASRRQNEQFF
-	TRBV2	TRBJ1-6	once	TGTGCCAGCAGTGAATTTGGACAATATAATTCACCCCTCCACTTT	CASSEFGQYNSPLHF
TRBD2	TRBV7-2	TRBJ2-1	-	TGTGCCAGCAGCTCACCTCGGACTAGCGGGAGGTTCCCCAATGAGCAGTTCTTC	CASSSPRTSGRFPNEQFF
-	TRBV2	TRBJ2-7	-	TGTGCCAGCAGTAAACCAAACGAGCAGTACTTC	CASSKPNEQYF
TRBD2	TRBV6-1	TRBJ2-3	-	TGTGCCAGCAGTGAAAGGGGACTACGTCCCACAGATACGCAGTATTTT	CASSERGLRPTDTQYF
TRBD1	TRBV7-2	TRBJ1-5	-	TGTGCCAGCAGCCCGGGGGGACAGGGTGGCCAGCCCCAGCATTTT	CASSPGGQGGQPQHF
-	TRBV30	TRBJ2-1	once	TGTGCCTGGATCGGATCGCGCTACAATGAGCAGTTCTTC	CAWIGSRYNEQFF
-	TRBV6-5	TRBJ2-5	-	TGTGCCAGCAGGCCGGGAACCCGTCAGACCCAGTACTTC	CASRPGTRQTQYF
TRBD2	TRBV30	TRBJ2-1	-	TGTGCCTGGGGGACTAGCGGGAGGGCCTACAATGAGCAGTTCTTC	CAWGTSGRAYNEQFF
TRBD1	TRBV9	TRBJ1-3	-	TGTGCCAGCAGCAGTCGACAGGGCCAATCTGGAAACACCATATATTTT	CASSSRQGQSGNTIYF
-	TRBV9	TRBJ1-2	-	TGTGCCAGCACGACCCCGGACGAGGATGGCTACACCTTC	CASTTPDEDGYTF
TRBD1	TRBV6-2/TRBV6-3	TRBJ1-3	-	TGTGCCAGCAGTTACCTGTTTGACAGGGGTACCATATATTTT	CASSYLFDRGTIYF
-	TRBV7-2	TRBJ1-2	-	TGTGCCAGCAGCTTAGCAACTAACTATGGCTACACCTTC	CASSLATNYGYTF
-	TRBV19	TRBJ1-6	few	TGTGCCAGTAGTAGGGGACGCTTTGGGGATTCACCCCTCCACTTT	CASSRGRFGDSPLHF
TRBD1	TRBV12-5	TRBJ1-1	-	TGTGCTAGTGGTTTGACCCGGAATACAGGGGAGAACACTGAAGCTTTCTTT	CASGLTRNTGENTEAFF
-	TRBV7-2	TRBJ1-4	-	TGTGCCAGCAGCTTCACTCCTACCCCCGGGAATGAAAAACTGTTTTTT	CASSFTPTPGNEKLFF
TRBD1	TRBV6-2/TRBV6-3	TRBJ1-1	-	TGTGCCAGCAGTCGCCCGACAGGGGGCGTTAAGTACACTGAAGCTTTCTTT	CASSRPTGGVKYTEAFF
TRBD2	TRBV5-6	TRBJ2-7	-	TGTGCCAGCAGCAGAGGACTAGCGGGAGTGGGTGAGCAGTACTTC	CASSRGLAGVGEQYF
-	TRBV28	TRBJ2-1	-	TGTGCCAGCAACGGCCAAGTGGGTTACAATGAGCAGTTCTTC	CASNGQVGYNEQFF
TRBD1	TRBV28	TRBJ1-5	-	TGTGCCAGCAGTTTAGGGACAGTTAATCAGCCCCAGCATTTT	CASSLGTVNQPQHF
-	TRBV7-9	TRBJ1-2	-	TGTGCCAGCAGCTTATTAACAGAGGACTATGGCTACACCTTC	CASSLLTEDYGYTF
-	TRBV12-5	TRBJ1-5	-	TGTGCTAGTGGTTTGACGGGGGACAATCAGCCCCAGCATTTT	CASGLTGDNQPQHF
-	TRBV5-1	TRBJ2-7	-	TGCGCCAGCAGCAGGGGTCAGGGCGGGTACGAGCAGTACTTC	CASSRGQGGYEQYF
-	TRBV14	TRBJ1-1	-	TGTGCCAGCAGCCAATGGGGAAGCACTGAAGCTTTCTTT	CASSQWGSTEAFF
-	TRBV18	TRBJ1-1	-	TGTGCCAGCTCACCACCACAGACTGAAGCTTTCTTT	CASSPPQTEAFF
-	TRBV5-4	TRBJ1-3	-	TGTGCCAGCAGCCACAATGGACAGCGCAAAACCTCTGGAAACACCATATATTTT	CASSHNGQRKTSGNTIYF
-	TRBV15	TRBJ1-2	-	TGTGCCACCAGCCCATCCGGGGGGCCGAACTATGGCTACACCTTC	CATSPSGGPNYGYTF
TRBD1	TRBV30	TRBJ1-4	-	TGTGCCTGGAGCAATAACAGGGGAGGGTATAATGAAAAACTGTTTTTT	CAWSNNRGGYNEKLFF
-	TRBV27	TRBJ2-1	-	TGTGCCAGCAGTTTATACGGCCGACCCTACAATGAGCAGTTCTTC	CASSLYGRPYNEQFF
-	TRBV7-5	TRBJ2-1	-	TGTGCCAGAAGTCCTAATGAGCAGTTCTTC	CARSPNEQFF
-	TRBV5-6	TRBJ1-3	-	TGTGCCAGCAGCTTTCGCTCTGGAAACACCATATATTTT	CASSFRSGNTIYF
-	TRBV7-2	TRBJ1-1	-	TGTGCCAGCAGCTTAGGGGGCATGAACACTGAAGCTTTCTTT	CASSLGGMNTEAFF
TRBD1	TRBV19	TRBJ1-6	-	TGTGCCTCGGGACAGCCGAATTCACCCCTCCACTTT	CASGQPNSPLHF
-	TRBV14	TRBJ1-1	-	TGTGCCAGCAGCCTCCGGGGGGGACGGATGAACACTGAAGCTTTCTTT	CASSLRGGRMNTEAFF
-	TRBV6-5	TRBJ1-2	-	TGTGCCAGCAGAAAAATGGGGGCTAACTATGGCTACACCTTC	CASRKMGANYGYTF
-	TRBV3-1/TRBV3-2	TRBJ1-2	-	TGTGCCAGCAGCTTCCGGGACACTAATGGCTACACCTTC	CASSFRDTNGYTF
TRBD1	TRBV5-5	TRBJ1-5	-	TGTGCCAGCAGCTTGGCAGGCGGACAGGGCATCAATCAGCCCCAGCATTTT	CASSLAGGQGINQPQHF